This is a list of T cell receptor beta chains from one sample in a study of blood T cell repertoires in COVID-19. Data came from immunoSEQ multiplex PCR; TCRdb stores just in-frame clones and leaves some out. Among some 180,000 clones listed, 80% to 95% were seen once. The sequencing sample was made of peripheral blood. Every receptor here comes from a man aged 50 to 60 with acute or convalescent COVID-19. CDR3s include the opening cysteine and the closing phenylalanine or tryptophan. A D gene is named only where the DNA matches it firmly. The listing skips clone size in some rows; elsewhere it reads once, few, many or a size class.

j_gene: TRBJ2-6; v_gene: TRBV21-1; abundance: -; d_gene: -; CDR3aa: CASSQTWTEGCGANVLTF; CDR3nt: TGTGCCAGCAGTCAAACGTGGACAGAAGGTTGTGGGGCCAACGTCCTGACTTTC
j_gene: TRBJ2-5; v_gene: TRBV7-3; abundance: -; d_gene: -; CDR3aa: CASSLLAEETQYF; CDR3nt: TGTGCCAGCAGCTTGTTAGCGGAAGAGACCCAGTACTTC
j_gene: TRBJ2-1; v_gene: TRBV7-8; abundance: -; d_gene: TRBD2; CDR3aa: CASSFGGGSLYNEQFF; CDR3nt: TGTGCCAGCAGCTTTGGGGGGGGGTCCCTTTACAATGAGCAGTTCTTC
j_gene: TRBJ1-2; v_gene: TRBV2; abundance: -; d_gene: -; CDR3aa: CAIRGLPHGYTF; CDR3nt: TGTGCCATCCGAGGACTTCCCCATGGCTACACCTTC
j_gene: TRBJ1-3; v_gene: TRBV28; abundance: -; d_gene: TRBD1; CDR3aa: CASSWDRTSGNTIYF; CDR3nt: TGTGCCAGCAGTTGGGACAGGACTTCTGGAAACACCATATATTTT
j_gene: TRBJ2-5; v_gene: TRBV28; abundance: -; d_gene: -; CDR3aa: CASSLGLANPQETQYF; CDR3nt: TGTGCCAGCAGTTTAGGCCTAGCGAATCCTCAAGAGACCCAGTACTTC
j_gene: TRBJ2-7; v_gene: TRBV5-6; abundance: -; d_gene: TRBD1; CDR3aa: CASSRQGPYEQYF; CDR3nt: TGTGCCAGCAGCCGACAGGGGCCCTACGAGCAGTACTTC
j_gene: TRBJ2-7; v_gene: TRBV20-1; abundance: -; d_gene: TRBD2; CDR3aa: CSASWPSGTYEQYF; CDR3nt: TGCAGTGCTAGTTGGCCTAGCGGTACCTACGAGCAGTACTTC
j_gene: TRBJ2-3; v_gene: TRBV7-6; abundance: -; d_gene: -; CDR3aa: CASSLIIADTQYF; CDR3nt: TGTGCCAGCAGCTTAATTATCGCAGATACGCAGTATTTT
j_gene: TRBJ2-6; v_gene: TRBV24-1; abundance: once; d_gene: TRBD1; CDR3aa: CATSDPGQGIAGANVLTF; CDR3nt: TGTGCCACCAGTGACCCGGGACAGGGTATCGCTGGGGCCAACGTCCTGACTTTC
j_gene: TRBJ2-4; v_gene: TRBV19; abundance: -; d_gene: TRBD2; CDR3aa: CASSIGAPGGYIQHF; CDR3nt: TGTGCCAGTAGTATCGGGGCCCCGGGGGGGTACATTCAGCACTTC
j_gene: TRBJ1-1; v_gene: TRBV5-6; abundance: -; d_gene: -; CDR3aa: CASSLSGQFVNTEAFF; CDR3nt: TGTGCCAGCAGCTTGAGTGGCCAGTTTGTGAACACTGAAGCTTTCTTT
j_gene: TRBJ2-5; v_gene: TRBV6-6; abundance: -; d_gene: TRBD1; CDR3aa: CASSYPTGGRGETQYF; CDR3nt: TGTGCCAGCAGTTACCCGACAGGGGGAAGGGGGGAGACCCAGTACTTC
j_gene: TRBJ1-1; v_gene: TRBV9; abundance: once; d_gene: -; CDR3aa: CASSPRAGSDTEAFF; CDR3nt: TGTGCCAGCAGCCCACGGGCGGGCTCCGACACTGAAGCTTTCTTT
j_gene: TRBJ1-5; v_gene: TRBV18; abundance: -; d_gene: -; CDR3aa: CASSPRAGENQPQHF; CDR3nt: TGTGCCAGCTCACCACGGGCAGGGGAAAATCAGCCCCAGCATTTT
j_gene: TRBJ2-1; v_gene: TRBV25-1; abundance: -; d_gene: TRBD2; CDR3aa: CASSHPSGSYNEQFF; CDR3nt: TGTGCCAGCAGCCACCCTAGCGGGAGTTATAATGAGCAGTTCTTC
j_gene: TRBJ2-7; v_gene: TRBV10-3; abundance: -; d_gene: TRBD1; CDR3aa: CAIRGQGGEQYF; CDR3nt: TGTGCCATCAGGGGACAGGGGGGCGAGCAGTACTTC
j_gene: TRBJ1-2; v_gene: TRBV3-1/TRBV3-2; abundance: -; d_gene: -; CDR3aa: CASSQDLQRTARDGYTF; CDR3nt: TGTGCCAGCAGCCAAGATCTCCAGCGCACAGCGAGGGATGGCTACACCTTC
j_gene: TRBJ2-2; v_gene: TRBV5-1; abundance: once; d_gene: -; CDR3aa: CASSLAGANTGELFF; CDR3nt: TGCGCCAGCAGCTTGGCCGGAGCGAACACCGGGGAGCTGTTTTTT
j_gene: TRBJ1-5; v_gene: TRBV10-3; abundance: -; d_gene: TRBD1; CDR3aa: CAISSSGTGGQPQHF; CDR3nt: TGTGCCATCAGTTCCTCAGGGACAGGAGGGCAGCCCCAGCATTTT
j_gene: TRBJ1-6; v_gene: TRBV5-8; abundance: -; d_gene: -; CDR3aa: CASSYGGGRYNSPLHF; CDR3nt: TGTGCCAGCAGCTATGGGGGGGGACGCTATAATTCACCCCTCCACTTT
j_gene: TRBJ2-1; v_gene: TRBV18; abundance: -; d_gene: TRBD2; CDR3aa: CASSPTSGGAIEQFF; CDR3nt: TGTGCCAGCTCCCCGACTAGCGGGGGGGCAATTGAGCAGTTCTTC
j_gene: TRBJ2-5; v_gene: TRBV10-3; abundance: -; d_gene: -; CDR3aa: CAISESVGETQYF; CDR3nt: TGTGCCATCAGTGAGTCGGTGGGCGAGACCCAGTACTTC
j_gene: TRBJ2-2; v_gene: TRBV29-1; abundance: -; d_gene: -; CDR3aa: CSVARTQNTGELFF; CDR3nt: TGCAGCGTTGCCCGGACACAGAACACCGGGGAGCTGTTTTTT
j_gene: TRBJ2-5; v_gene: TRBV11-2; abundance: once; d_gene: -; CDR3aa: CASSPEQEETQYF; CDR3nt: TGTGCCAGCAGCCCGGAACAGGAAGAGACCCAGTACTTC
j_gene: TRBJ2-5; v_gene: TRBV11-3; abundance: -; d_gene: TRBD1; CDR3aa: CASSPRQGGETQYF; CDR3nt: TGTGCCAGCAGCCCTCGACAGGGTGGGGAGACCCAGTACTTC
j_gene: TRBJ2-5; v_gene: TRBV28; abundance: -; d_gene: -; CDR3aa: CASSLLEETQYF; CDR3nt: TGTGCCAGCAGCCTCCTCGAAGAGACCCAGTACTTC
j_gene: TRBJ1-2; v_gene: TRBV12-5; abundance: -; d_gene: -; CDR3aa: CASGLVPGTYGYTF; CDR3nt: TGTGCTAGTGGTTTGGTACCCGGGACTTATGGCTACACCTTC
j_gene: TRBJ2-1; v_gene: TRBV5-1; abundance: -; d_gene: TRBD1; CDR3aa: CASSATGTGVGEQFF; CDR3nt: TGCGCCAGCAGCGCAACCGGGACAGGGGTCGGTGAGCAGTTCTTC
j_gene: TRBJ2-5; v_gene: TRBV19; abundance: -; d_gene: -; CDR3aa: CASSISPGTLQETQYF; CDR3nt: TGTGCCAGTAGTATCAGTCCGGGGACACTCCAAGAGACCCAGTACTTC
j_gene: TRBJ1-2; v_gene: TRBV30; abundance: -; d_gene: -; CDR3aa: CAWTTGGAGNYGYTF; CDR3nt: TGTGCCTGGACCACGGGGGGAGCCGGAAACTATGGCTACACCTTC
j_gene: TRBJ1-1; v_gene: TRBV9; abundance: -; d_gene: -; CDR3aa: CASSVTSSMNTEAFF; CDR3nt: TGTGCCAGCAGCGTCACCTCGAGCATGAACACTGAAGCTTTCTTT
j_gene: TRBJ1-6; v_gene: TRBV11-2; abundance: -; d_gene: -; CDR3aa: CASSVTRDGSPLHF; CDR3nt: TGTGCCAGCAGCGTGACCAGGGATGGTTCACCCCTCCACTTT
j_gene: TRBJ1-3; v_gene: TRBV28; abundance: -; d_gene: -; CDR3aa: CASSDSGNTIYF; CDR3nt: TGTGCCAGCAGTGACAGTGGAAACACCATATATTTT
j_gene: TRBJ1-4; v_gene: TRBV10-3; abundance: -; d_gene: -; CDR3aa: CAISESGEDEKLFF; CDR3nt: TGTGCCATCAGTGAGTCCGGGGAGGATGAAAAACTGTTTTTT
j_gene: TRBJ1-4; v_gene: TRBV24-1; abundance: once; d_gene: TRBD1; CDR3aa: CATSDHRGANEKLFF; CDR3nt: TGTGCCACCAGTGACCACAGGGGGGCTAATGAAAAACTGTTTTTT
j_gene: TRBJ1-5; v_gene: TRBV28; abundance: once; d_gene: -; CDR3aa: CASSINQGIQPQHF; CDR3nt: TGTGCCAGCAGTATCAATCAGGGTATTCAGCCCCAGCATTTT
j_gene: TRBJ1-2; v_gene: TRBV12-3/TRBV12-4; abundance: -; d_gene: -; CDR3aa: CASSPSGGYGYTF; CDR3nt: TGTGCCAGCAGCCCCTCCGGAGGCTATGGCTACACCTTC
j_gene: TRBJ2-1; v_gene: TRBV6-6; abundance: -; d_gene: TRBD2; CDR3aa: CANSYPIGRGQFF; CDR3nt: TGTGCCAACAGTTACCCCATCGGGAGGGGACAGTTCTTC
j_gene: TRBJ1-1; v_gene: TRBV27; abundance: -; d_gene: -; CDR3aa: CASTGLSGKGEAFF; CDR3nt: TGTGCCAGCACGGGCCTGAGCGGGAAGGGCGAAGCTTTCTTT
j_gene: TRBJ1-1; v_gene: TRBV7-3; abundance: -; d_gene: -; CDR3aa: CASSLDAGAFFF; CDR3nt: TGTGCCAGCAGCTTAGATGCAGGGGCTTTTTTCTTT
j_gene: TRBJ2-4; v_gene: TRBV29-1; abundance: -; d_gene: TRBD1; CDR3aa: CSVGDGTDSLAKNIQYF; CDR3nt: TGCAGCGTCGGAGACGGGACAGATTCACTAGCCAAAAACATTCAGTACTTC
j_gene: TRBJ1-3; v_gene: TRBV7-2; abundance: -; d_gene: -; CDR3aa: CASSLVGQVSGNTIYF; CDR3nt: TGTGCCAGCAGCTTAGTGGGCCAGGTCTCTGGAAACACCATATATTTT
j_gene: TRBJ1-3; v_gene: TRBV6-4; abundance: -; d_gene: -; CDR3aa: CASTFRGGPSGNTIYF; CDR3nt: TGTGCCAGCACCTTCCGGGGGGGTCCCTCTGGAAACACCATATATTTT
j_gene: TRBJ1-3; v_gene: TRBV27; abundance: once; d_gene: TRBD1; CDR3aa: CASSLMGQQGNTIYF; CDR3nt: TGTGCCAGCAGTTTAATGGGACAGCAGGGAAACACCATATATTTT
j_gene: TRBJ1-1; v_gene: TRBV30; abundance: -; d_gene: -; CDR3aa: CAWRLPDRPNTEAFF; CDR3nt: TGTGCCTGGAGACTGCCCGACAGACCGAACACTGAAGCTTTCTTT
j_gene: TRBJ2-3; v_gene: TRBV9; abundance: -; d_gene: -; CDR3aa: CASSALDPDTQYF; CDR3nt: TGTGCCAGCAGCGCACTAGACCCAGATACGCAGTATTTT
j_gene: TRBJ1-2; v_gene: TRBV28; abundance: -; d_gene: -; CDR3aa: CASSLTYYGYTF; CDR3nt: TGTGCCAGCAGTTTAACATACTATGGCTACACCTTC
j_gene: TRBJ2-3; v_gene: TRBV9; abundance: -; d_gene: TRBD2; CDR3aa: CASSVSGTRTDTQYF; CDR3nt: TGTGCCAGCAGCGTCAGCGGGACCCGCACAGATACGCAGTATTTT
j_gene: TRBJ2-3; v_gene: TRBV27; abundance: -; d_gene: TRBD2; CDR3aa: CASSLDGTSATDTQYF; CDR3nt: TGTGCCAGCAGTTTAGACGGGACTAGCGCGACAGATACGCAGTATTTT
j_gene: TRBJ2-3; v_gene: TRBV7-8; abundance: once; d_gene: -; CDR3aa: CASSPVGGTDTQYF; CDR3nt: TGTGCCAGCAGCCCAGTCGGGGGCACAGATACGCAGTATTTT
j_gene: TRBJ1-6; v_gene: TRBV7-6; abundance: -; d_gene: TRBD1; CDR3aa: CASSSGTGLYSPLHF; CDR3nt: TGTGCCAGCAGCTCCGGGACAGGGTTGTATTCACCCCTCCACTTT
j_gene: TRBJ1-6; v_gene: TRBV5-1; abundance: -; d_gene: -; CDR3aa: CASSSERNSPLHF; CDR3nt: TGCGCCAGCAGCTCAGAGAGGAATTCACCCCTCCACTTT
j_gene: TRBJ2-3; v_gene: TRBV28; abundance: once; d_gene: TRBD1; CDR3aa: CASTPPQGADTQYF; CDR3nt: TGTGCCAGCACTCCCCCCCAGGGGGCAGATACGCAGTATTTT
j_gene: TRBJ2-3; v_gene: TRBV28; abundance: -; d_gene: -; CDR3aa: CASSLAELADTQYF; CDR3nt: TGTGCCAGCAGTCTCGCTGAGCTCGCAGATACGCAGTATTTT
j_gene: TRBJ2-1; v_gene: TRBV5-1; abundance: -; d_gene: TRBD2; CDR3aa: CASTLAGGYNEQFF; CDR3nt: TGCGCCAGCACACTAGCGGGGGGCTACAATGAGCAGTTCTTC